One and the same sample provided the 5 T cell receptor beta chains below, sequenced in a study of blood T cell repertoires in COVID-19. The repertoire was sequenced with immunoSEQ multiplex PCR; TCRdb's copy has only in-frame clones and lacks some. Of over 200,000 clones in the sample, approximately 90% were seen once. Sequencing was performed on peripheral blood. The receptors originated from a middle-aged woman who had recovered from COVID-19.

This rearrangement joins TRBV7-3 to TRBJ2-7; D is perhaps TRBD1 (6 bases). Trimming left V 5 bases short and J 0 bases short, with 17 bases between. CDR3 size: 16 residues. The V gene's germline CDR1 is SGHTA and CDR2 FQGTGA. The CDR3 DNA reads TGTGCCAGCAGCCCGTGGACAGAAACTAGCTCCTACGAGCAGTACTTC. It specifies CASSPWTETSSYEQYF.

The chain employs TRBV19 and TRBJ1-5; D might be TRBD1 (6 bases). Trimming removed 1 base at V and 7 bases at J, with 11 bases between. Germline values: CDR1 LNHDA, CDR2 SQIVND (reference sequence). The CDR3 is 14 amino acids. The CDR3 sequence: CASSIGRGEQPQHF. For the CDR3, the DNA is TGTGCCAGTAGTATAGGCAGGGGAGAACAGCCCCAGCATTTT.

V is TRBV5-1 and J is TRBJ1-2; unclear D gene. Trimming removed 7 bases from V and 2 bases from J, with 9 bases in between. The CDR3 is made up of 12 amino acids. Germline V gene data show CDR1 as SGHRS and CDR2 as YFSETQ. CDR3 region: CASSDGNYGYTF. For the CDR3, the DNA is TGCGCCAGCTCCGACGGGAACTATGGCTACACCTTC.

This rearrangement joins TRBV29-1 to TRBJ2-7; 9 bases line up with TRBD2. The CDR3 totals 15 residues. Germline V lookup: CDR1 SQVTM, CDR2 ANQGSEA. The ends lost 4 bases at V and 3 bases at J; junction bases unmatched: 10. CDR3 sequence reads: CSVGPRLADDYEQYF. The CDR3 DNA reads as TGCAGCGTTGGCCCCCGACTAGCGGATGACTACGAGCAGTACTTC.

This chain links TRBV9 with TRBJ2-3; 13 bases map to TRBD2. The ends lost 2 bases at V and 4 bases at J; junction bases unmatched: 4. Germline V gives CDR1 SGDLS, CDR2 YYNGEE. The CDR3 spans 16 residues. CDR3 amino acids: CASSVGTSGAADTQYF. In DNA, the CDR3 is TGTGCCAGCAGCGTGGGGACTAGCGGGGCCGCAGATACGCAGTATTTT.